The 5 T cell receptor beta chains in this list originate from one sample, sequenced in a study of blood T cell repertoires in COVID-19. The data were produced by immunoSEQ multiplex PCR, yet TCRdb's version contains in-frame clones alone and is incomplete. Among more than 85,000 clones listed, around 80% were seen once. Sample: peripheral blood. The receptors originated from a man aged 55 to 70 with acute or convalescent COVID-19.

The chain combines TRBV28 with TRBJ2-7, with D unclear. The CDR3 is 15 residues long. Germline-derived CDR1 and CDR2 are MDHEN and SYDVKM. Trimming took 4 bases from V and 9 from J, leaving 22 bases between them. The CDR3 reads CASSSPGFSSASQYF. CDR3 in DNA: TGTGCCAGCAGTTCCCCCGGGTTTTCCTCGGCCTCGCAGTACTTC.

The J gene is TRBJ1-6, the V gene TRBV27; unclear D gene. V was trimmed by 3 bases and J by 8 bases, leaving 14 bases between them. Germline V lookup: CDR1 MNHEY, CDR2 SMNVEV (reference sequence). There are 15 residues in the CDR3. CDR3 sequence: CASSLAPSVYSPLHF. The CDR3 region has the DNA TGTGCCAGCAGTTTGGCCCCCTCCGTCTATTCACCCCTCCACTTT.

This sequence joins TRBV7-2 and TRBJ2-2; the match to TRBD1 covers 8 bases. This CDR3 has 16 residues. V trimming: 6 bases; J trimming: 13 bases; junction bases outside the gene matches: 19. Germline loops: CDR1 SGHTA, CDR2 FQGNSA. The CDR3 protein is CASRPRTGNSFQGLFF. The CDR3 nucleotides are TGTGCCAGCAGACCTCGGACAGGGAACAGCTTCCAGGGGCTGTTTTTT.

V and J are TRBV11-3 and TRBJ2-2, with 11 bases matching TRBD2. V was clipped by 3 bases and J by 2 bases; unmatched bases: 8. CDR3 length: 18 residues. Germline loops: CDR1 SGHNT, CDR2 YENEEA. The CDR3 region is CASSFSTSGGLNTGELFF. The CDR3 DNA follows: TGTGCCAGCAGCTTTTCAACTAGCGGGGGCCTCAACACCGGGGAGCTGTTTTTT.

The V call is TRBV5-5, the J call TRBJ2-3; D perhaps matches TRBD2 (5 bases). This CDR3 is built from 18 residues. Trimming took off 0 bases at V and 2 bases at J, with 19 bases between the two ends. Germline loops: CDR1 SGHKS, CDR2 YYEKEE (reference sequence). The CDR3 region has the DNA TGTGCCAGCAGCTTGGGTGGTGGGAAATCGACTACCACAGATACGCAGTATTTT. As protein: CASSLGGGKSTTTDTQYF.